This TCR beta chain comes out of a study of CD8 T cells in Susac syndrome. An amount of RNA that ranged from roughly 0.5 to 1 ug was reverse transcribed with random hexamers. TCRdb recomputed calls from the immunoSEQ multiplex PCR reads with MiXCR, one row per CDR3 protein. The sample lists some 200,000 distinct CDR3 sequences; roughly 96% were seen once. The CDR3 is 14 amino acids. The germline V gene has CDR1 LGHNT and CDR2 FRNRAP. Deletions cut 7 bases from V and 1 base from J, with 13 bases between. This TCR came from a human donor with multiple sclerosis. The specimen was CD4+ T cells from PBMCs. This chain connects TRBV12-5 to TRBJ2-5; unclear D gene. The CDR3 DNA follows: TGTGCTAGTGTTCCGACGCTCTTCCAAGAGACCCAGTACTTC. Its translation is CASVPTLFQETQYF. Together with reference TRBV12-5 and TRBJ2-5, the CDR3 gives the full variable domain: DARVTQTPRHKVTEMGQEVTMRCQPILGHNTVFWYRQTMMQGLELLAYFRNRAPLDDSGMPKDRFSAEMPDATLATLKIQPSEPRDSAVYFCASVPTLFQETQYFGPGTRLLVL.